This TCR beta chain derives from a study of response to subunit inactivated influenza vaccine. In this sample, this clonotype turned up a few times. TCRdb processed the RT-PCR reads anew with MiXCR; each CDR3 protein has one entry. The table includes 800,000 to 1,000,000 distinct CDR3 sequences, roughly 20% detected once. This sample comprised PBMCs from blood, obtained less than 6 days after vaccination. The TCR comes from a man aged 45 to 65 who received an inactivated influenza vaccine.

CDR3 residues: CASSTGQGAFTEAFF. In DNA, the CDR3 is TGTGCCAGCAGCACCGGACAGGGGGCTTTCACTGAAGCTTTCTTT. The V and J genes are TRBV28 and TRBJ1-1; 11 bases match TRBD1. CDR1 is MDHEN, CDR2 SYDVKM, per germline. V lost 6 bases to trimming and J lost 4 bases; unmatched junction nucleotides: 7. This CDR3 contains 15 residues.